The rows below give T cell receptor beta chains drawn from one sample of a study of blood T cell repertoires in COVID-19. Repertoires were generated with immunoSEQ multiplex PCR, while TCRdb's copy carries only in-frame clones and drops some. The sample has some 120,000 clones; about 80% are singletons. The sequencing sample was made of peripheral blood. These receptor sequences come from a human donor in a cohort sampled during active COVID-19. The CDR3 runs from the conserved cysteine through the conserved F or W. D genes are given only for firm matches. Only some rows state a clone size, as once, few, many or a class for expanded clones.

clone_size d_call j_call v_call cdr3_aa cdr3_nt
NA NA TRBJ2-1 TRBV18 CASSPGKYPLNEQFF TGTGCCAGCTCACCAGGCAAATATCCCCTTAATGAGCAGTTCTTC
NA TRBD1 TRBJ2-1 TRBV28 CASSPRTGGGNEQFF TGTGCCAGCAGTCCCCGGACAGGGGGGGGCAATGAGCAGTTCTTC
NA NA TRBJ1-5 TRBV6-1 CASSDPPRASSQPQHF TGTGCCAGCAGTGATCCCCCCAGGGCCTCAAGTCAGCCCCAGCATTTT
NA NA TRBJ2-5 TRBV5-4 CASSSHTVQETQYF TGTGCCAGCAGCTCCCATACGGTTCAAGAGACCCAGTACTTC
NA NA TRBJ1-3 TRBV28 CASSFGRASAF TGTGCCAGCAGTTTCGGCAGGGCCTCCGCCTTT
NA NA TRBJ2-3 TRBV3-1/TRBV3-2 CASSPRGLPQADTQYF TGTGCCAGCAGCCCTAGGGGACTCCCTCAGGCAGATACGCAGTATTTT
NA NA TRBJ2-7 TRBV29-1 CSVGTYEQYF TGCAGCGTTGGTACCTACGAGCAGTACTTC
NA NA TRBJ1-2 TRBV5-1 CASSLEGAGYTF TGCGCCAGCAGCTTGGAAGGGGCTGGCTACACCTTC
NA TRBD1 TRBJ2-7 TRBV11-2 CASSTPGQGGISGSYEQYF TGTGCCAGCAGCACACCAGGACAGGGGGGTATATCGGGCTCCTACGAGCAGTACTTC
NA TRBD2 TRBJ2-7 TRBV4-1 CASSPALRDYNYEQYF TGCGCCAGCAGCCCGGCGCTCCGGGACTACAACTACGAGCAGTACTTC
NA NA TRBJ2-5 TRBV5-4 CASSLDRETQYF TGTGCCAGCAGCTTGGACCGGGAGACCCAGTACTTC
NA TRBD1 TRBJ1-2 TRBV28 CASSLSRTGGYYGYTF TGTGCCAGCAGTTTATCACGGACAGGGGGTTACTATGGCTACACCTTC
once TRBD2 TRBJ2-1 TRBV3-1/TRBV3-2 CASSQGSGRDNEQFF TGTGCCAGCAGCCAGGGGAGCGGGAGGGACAATGAGCAGTTCTTC
NA NA TRBJ2-7 TRBV29-1 CSVAGSTIYSYEQYF TGCAGCGTTGCGGGATCCACGATTTACTCCTACGAGCAGTACTTC
NA NA TRBJ2-2 TRBV5-1 CASSLGQNFDGELFF TGCGCCAGCAGCTTGGGACAGAACTTTGACGGGGAGCTGTTTTTT
NA TRBD1 TRBJ2-1 TRBV28 CASSLTGTGSYNEQFF TGTGCCAGCAGTCTGACCGGGACAGGGTCCTACAATGAGCAGTTCTTC